This is a list of T cell receptor beta chains from one sample in a study of T cells in Graves' hyperthyroidism and ophthalmopathy. TCRdb re-called the multiplex PCR reads with MiXCR, one entry per CDR3 protein. Here the sample spans roughly 290,000 distinct CDR3 sequences, 15% to 20% being singletons. The source material was blood. These receptor sequences come from a woman in her sixties with Graves' ophthalmopathy. Both conserved end residues are part of each CDR3. A D gene is named only where the DNA matches it firmly. Clone size is shown for a subset of rows, as once, few, many or a class of expanded clone.

d_call: -; j_call: TRBJ2-7; v_call: TRBV10-3; clone_size: -; cdr3_aa: CAISESVATTYEQYF; cdr3_nt: TGTGCCATCAGTGAGTCGGTTGCTACTACCTACGAGCAGTACTTC
d_call: -; j_call: TRBJ2-7; v_call: TRBV30; clone_size: many; cdr3_aa: CAWSLVYEQYF; cdr3_nt: TGTGCCTGGAGTCTAGTCTACGAGCAGTACTTC
d_call: -; j_call: TRBJ1-1; v_call: TRBV28; clone_size: many; cdr3_aa: CASSRRSLVNTEAFF; cdr3_nt: TGTGCCAGCAGTCGAAGGTCCCTTGTGAACACTGAAGCTTTCTTT
d_call: -; j_call: TRBJ1-1; v_call: TRBV10-2; clone_size: few; cdr3_aa: CAIQRAGAEAFF; cdr3_nt: TGCGCCATCCAGAGGGCAGGGGCTGAAGCTTTCTTT
d_call: -; j_call: TRBJ2-7; v_call: TRBV5-1; clone_size: many; cdr3_aa: CASSYNRAEQYF; cdr3_nt: TGCGCCAGCAGCTATAACAGGGCCGAGCAGTACTTC
d_call: -; j_call: TRBJ1-4; v_call: TRBV28; clone_size: -; cdr3_aa: CASSPNRASTNEKLFF; cdr3_nt: TGTGCCAGCAGTCCAAACAGAGCCTCAACTAATGAAAAACTGTTTTTT
d_call: -; j_call: TRBJ2-7; v_call: TRBV7-9; clone_size: many; cdr3_aa: CASSKQGPEQYF; cdr3_nt: TGTGCCAGCAGCAAACAGGGTCCCGAGCAGTACTTC
d_call: -; j_call: TRBJ2-4; v_call: TRBV10-3; clone_size: many; cdr3_aa: CAISDGGSKNIQYF; cdr3_nt: TGTGCCATCAGTGATGGGGGCTCCAAAAACATTCAGTACTTC
d_call: TRBD1; j_call: TRBJ2-1; v_call: TRBV6-1; clone_size: few; cdr3_aa: CASSDRGRNNEQFF; cdr3_nt: TGTGCCAGCAGTGACAGGGGGCGAAACAATGAGCAGTTCTTC
d_call: TRBD1; j_call: TRBJ1-4; v_call: TRBV5-1; clone_size: -; cdr3_aa: CASSSGTGGDNEKLFF; cdr3_nt: TGCGCCAGCAGCTCCGGGACAGGGGGCGACAATGAAAAACTGTTTTTT
d_call: -; j_call: TRBJ2-5; v_call: TRBV9; clone_size: few; cdr3_aa: CASSGSTGPETQYF; cdr3_nt: TGTGCCAGCAGCGGATCGACAGGCCCAGAGACCCAGTACTTC
d_call: TRBD2; j_call: TRBJ2-2; v_call: TRBV7-9; clone_size: -; cdr3_aa: CASSLLAGGTGELFF; cdr3_nt: TGTGCCAGCAGCTTGCTAGCGGGAGGCACCGGGGAGCTGTTTTTT
d_call: -; j_call: TRBJ1-1; v_call: TRBV6-5; clone_size: many; cdr3_aa: CASSYHSRDTEAFF; cdr3_nt: TGTGCCAGCAGTTACCACAGTAGGGACACTGAAGCTTTCTTT
d_call: -; j_call: TRBJ2-2; v_call: TRBV19; clone_size: few; cdr3_aa: CASSQGSNTGELFF; cdr3_nt: TGTGCCAGTAGTCAGGGGTCGAACACCGGGGAGCTGTTTTTT
d_call: -; j_call: TRBJ1-5; v_call: TRBV7-2; clone_size: -; cdr3_aa: CASSFFQNQPQHF; cdr3_nt: TGTGCCAGCAGCTTTTTCCAAAATCAGCCCCAGCATTTT
d_call: TRBD1; j_call: TRBJ1-2; v_call: TRBV20-1; clone_size: many; cdr3_aa: CSARDWDSVNYGYTF; cdr3_nt: TGCAGTGCTAGAGATTGGGACAGTGTAAACTATGGCTACACCTTC
d_call: TRBD1; j_call: TRBJ2-2; v_call: TRBV29-1; clone_size: -; cdr3_aa: CSVNRDRNTGELFF; cdr3_nt: TGCAGCGTCAACCGGGACAGGAACACCGGGGAGCTGTTTTTT
d_call: -; j_call: TRBJ2-2; v_call: TRBV7-2; clone_size: many; cdr3_aa: CASSFSSRDPGELFF; cdr3_nt: TGTGCCAGCAGCTTTAGTTCCAGGGACCCCGGGGAGCTGTTTTTT
d_call: TRBD1; j_call: TRBJ2-7; v_call: TRBV19; clone_size: -; cdr3_aa: CASRTGGFPYEQYF; cdr3_nt: TGTGCCAGTAGAACAGGGGGTTTCCCCTACGAGCAGTACTTC
d_call: TRBD1; j_call: TRBJ2-7; v_call: TRBV12-3/TRBV12-4; clone_size: many; cdr3_aa: CASSSWDSRYEQYF; cdr3_nt: TGTGCCAGCAGTTCCTGGGACAGCCGCTACGAGCAGTACTTC
d_call: TRBD1; j_call: TRBJ1-5; v_call: TRBV6-2/TRBV6-3; clone_size: many; cdr3_aa: CASSYLPPGQGVSNQPQHF; cdr3_nt: TGTGCCAGCAGTTACTTACCCCCGGGACAGGGGGTTAGCAATCAGCCCCAGCATTTT
d_call: TRBD1; j_call: TRBJ1-2; v_call: TRBV5-1; clone_size: -; cdr3_aa: CASSIHTGDGGYTF; cdr3_nt: TGCGCCAGCAGCATACATACAGGGGATGGTGGCTACACCTTC
d_call: -; j_call: TRBJ2-1; v_call: TRBV7-2; clone_size: many; cdr3_aa: CASSLVGSGNYNEQFF; cdr3_nt: TGTGCCAGCAGCTTAGTGGGTAGCGGCAATTACAATGAGCAGTTCTTC
d_call: -; j_call: TRBJ2-2; v_call: TRBV5-1; clone_size: many; cdr3_aa: CASSRDRGGELFF; cdr3_nt: TGCGCCAGCAGCCGCGACCGGGGCGGGGAGCTGTTTTTT
d_call: -; j_call: TRBJ1-5; v_call: TRBV7-2; clone_size: many; cdr3_aa: CASSLVLAQPQHF; cdr3_nt: TGTGCCAGCAGCTTAGTTCTTGCCCAGCCCCAGCATTTT
d_call: TRBD1; j_call: TRBJ1-2; v_call: TRBV20-1; clone_size: -; cdr3_aa: CSAGRQGLYGYTF; cdr3_nt: TGCAGTGCTGGCCGACAGGGGCTATATGGCTACACCTTC
d_call: -; j_call: TRBJ1-1; v_call: TRBV12-3/TRBV12-4; clone_size: many; cdr3_aa: CASSLTGVGTEAFF; cdr3_nt: TGTGCCAGCAGCTTGACCGGTGTGGGCACTGAAGCTTTCTTT
d_call: -; j_call: TRBJ1-3; v_call: TRBV7-2; clone_size: many; cdr3_aa: CASSLSRGRSGNTIYF; cdr3_nt: TGTGCCAGCAGCTTAAGTCGGGGACGCTCTGGAAACACCATATATTTT
d_call: -; j_call: TRBJ1-4; v_call: TRBV3-1; clone_size: many; cdr3_aa: CASSQGIRAAQLFF; cdr3_nt: TGTGCCAGCAGCCAAGGAATTCGGGCAGCGCAACTGTTTTTT
d_call: TRBD2; j_call: TRBJ2-2; v_call: TRBV5-4; clone_size: -; cdr3_aa: CASSPGLAGYGTGELFF; cdr3_nt: TGTGCCAGCAGCCCTGGTTTAGCGGGTTACGGCACCGGGGAGCTGTTTTTT
d_call: -; j_call: TRBJ1-1; v_call: TRBV20-1; clone_size: many; cdr3_aa: CSARDLQVNTEAFF; cdr3_nt: TGCAGTGCTAGAGATCTGCAGGTGAACACTGAAGCTTTCTTT
d_call: TRBD1; j_call: TRBJ2-7; v_call: TRBV6-5; clone_size: many; cdr3_aa: CASSYRLTGQGFPYEQYF; cdr3_nt: TGTGCCAGCAGTTACCGCCTTACTGGACAGGGATTCCCTTACGAGCAGTACTTC
d_call: -; j_call: TRBJ1-1; v_call: TRBV7-9; clone_size: many; cdr3_aa: CASSDRSTEAFF; cdr3_nt: TGTGCCAGCAGCGATAGAAGCACTGAAGCTTTCTTT
d_call: TRBD1; j_call: TRBJ1-1; v_call: TRBV5-1; clone_size: many; cdr3_aa: CASSPDRGRSTEAFF; cdr3_nt: TGCGCCAGCAGCCCAGACAGGGGGCGTAGCACTGAAGCTTTCTTT
d_call: TRBD1; j_call: TRBJ1-5; v_call: TRBV12-3/TRBV12-4; clone_size: -; cdr3_aa: CASSFTGTDSNQPQHF; cdr3_nt: TGTGCCAGCAGTTTCACCGGGACAGATAGCAATCAGCCCCAGCATTTT
d_call: TRBD1; j_call: TRBJ1-5; v_call: TRBV5-1; clone_size: few; cdr3_aa: CASSLGTGSLQPQHF; cdr3_nt: TGCGCCAGCAGCTTGGGGACAGGGTCTCTTCAGCCCCAGCATTTT
d_call: TRBD2; j_call: TRBJ2-4; v_call: TRBV2; clone_size: -; cdr3_aa: CASKGEREGPQNIQYF; cdr3_nt: TGTGCCAGCAAGGGAGAACGGGAGGGCCCTCAAAACATTCAGTACTTC
d_call: TRBD1; j_call: TRBJ1-2; v_call: TRBV4-1; clone_size: many; cdr3_aa: CASSQAFDRAGYTF; cdr3_nt: TGCGCCAGCAGCCAAGCCTTTGACAGGGCGGGCTACACCTTC
d_call: -; j_call: TRBJ2-1; v_call: TRBV28; clone_size: many; cdr3_aa: CASRGERGSEQFF; cdr3_nt: TGTGCCAGCAGGGGGGAGAGGGGGAGTGAGCAGTTCTTC
d_call: -; j_call: TRBJ2-2; v_call: TRBV2; clone_size: -; cdr3_aa: CASSVREGGFFGELFF; cdr3_nt: TGTGCCAGCAGTGTAAGGGAAGGGGGTTTTTTCGGGGAGCTGTTTTTT
d_call: TRBD1; j_call: TRBJ2-5; v_call: TRBV7-2; clone_size: -; cdr3_aa: CASSLYHGQAMYF; cdr3_nt: TGTGCCAGCAGCTTATATCATGGACAGGCCATGTACTTC
d_call: TRBD1; j_call: TRBJ2-2; v_call: TRBV20-1; clone_size: many; cdr3_aa: CSAKGTVNTGELFF; cdr3_nt: TGCAGTGCTAAAGGGACAGTGAACACCGGGGAGCTGTTTTTT
d_call: -; j_call: TRBJ2-2; v_call: TRBV4-1; clone_size: -; cdr3_aa: CASSQEIGVSYTGELFF; cdr3_nt: TGCGCCAGCAGCCAAGAGATAGGGGTCTCATACACCGGGGAGCTGTTTTTT
d_call: -; j_call: TRBJ1-6; v_call: TRBV28; clone_size: -; cdr3_aa: CASRGYGTMDSPLHF; cdr3_nt: TGTGCCAGCAGGGGGTACGGGACGATGGATTCACCCCTCCACTTT
d_call: -; j_call: TRBJ1-6; v_call: TRBV7-3; clone_size: many; cdr3_aa: CASSLTGDGNSPLHF; cdr3_nt: TGTGCCAGCAGCTTAACAGGGGACGGAAATTCACCCCTCCACTTT
d_call: -; j_call: TRBJ2-3; v_call: TRBV11-3; clone_size: many; cdr3_aa: CASSQSSTDTQYF; cdr3_nt: TGTGCCAGCAGCCAAAGCAGCACAGATACGCAGTATTTT
d_call: -; j_call: TRBJ2-1; v_call: TRBV19; clone_size: -; cdr3_aa: CASSIKGELVNEQFF; cdr3_nt: TGTGCCAGTAGTATTAAGGGGGAGTTGGTGAATGAGCAGTTCTTC
d_call: -; j_call: TRBJ1-5; v_call: TRBV24-1; clone_size: many; cdr3_aa: CATSDSWTEIDQPQHF; cdr3_nt: TGTGCCACCAGTGATTCGTGGACGGAGATTGATCAGCCCCAGCATTTT
d_call: -; j_call: TRBJ1-1; v_call: TRBV4-1; clone_size: many; cdr3_aa: CASSEDGGTEAFF; cdr3_nt: TGCGCCAGCAGTGAGGACGGGGGGACTGAAGCTTTCTTT
d_call: -; j_call: TRBJ1-6; v_call: TRBV10-2; clone_size: -; cdr3_aa: CASRVSGRTSPLHF; cdr3_nt: TGCGCCAGCAGGGTATCCGGTCGAACTTCACCCCTCCACTTT
d_call: TRBD2; j_call: TRBJ2-7; v_call: TRBV20-1; clone_size: many; cdr3_aa: CSARDPWRGNYEQYF; cdr3_nt: TGCAGTGCTAGAGATCCGTGGCGGGGGAACTACGAGCAGTACTTC
d_call: TRBD1; j_call: TRBJ1-2; v_call: TRBV6-2/TRBV6-3; clone_size: many; cdr3_aa: CASSTPGQLYGYTF; cdr3_nt: TGTGCCAGCAGCACACCGGGACAGCTCTATGGCTACACCTTC
d_call: -; j_call: TRBJ1-5; v_call: TRBV19; clone_size: -; cdr3_aa: CASSREIYSNQPQHF; cdr3_nt: TGTGCCAGTAGTCGGGAAATTTATAGCAATCAGCCCCAGCATTTT
d_call: -; j_call: TRBJ2-7; v_call: TRBV28; clone_size: many; cdr3_aa: CAIRGAYEQYF; cdr3_nt: TGTGCCATCAGGGGCGCATACGAGCAGTACTTC
d_call: -; j_call: TRBJ1-2; v_call: TRBV11-1; clone_size: many; cdr3_aa: CASSRSATNYGYTF; cdr3_nt: TGTGCCAGCAGCAGATCTGCCACTAACTATGGCTACACCTTC